This entry concerns a single T cell receptor beta chain. Living in 25 or so US areas, the participants were between 18 and 89 years of age. Participant-given clinical history determined each cohort assignment. The data derive from a study of blood T cell repertoires in COVID-19. TCRdb's copy holds only in-frame clones and misses some; the assay was immunoSEQ multiplex PCR. The sample holds fewer than 300,000 clones, approximately 83% seen once. Germline values: CDR1 MNHEY, CDR2 SVGAGI. The CDR3 is 15 amino acids. Trimming took 0 bases from V and 1 from J; bases not matched to a gene: 3. The material sequenced was PBMCs or T cells enriched from blood (not recorded which). The receptor was derived from a woman in her twenties or thirties who had recovered from COVID-19. This chain links TRBV6-5 with TRBJ2-7, with 7 bases that match TRBD2. CDR3 protein: CASSYSGGGSYEQYF. The CDR3, as DNA: TGTGCCAGCAGTTACTCGGGCGGGGGTTCCTACGAGCAGTACTTC.